This T cell receptor (beta chain) came from a study of T cells in Graves' hyperthyroidism and ophthalmopathy. Study-wide background: Blood was drawn when the patient was first diagnosed and still untreated.

Blood was obtained at the first hyperthyroidism diagnosis, which preceded any ophthalmopathy symptoms. What was amplified from RNA transcripts were TCR beta CDR3 regions. The HTBI primer set served for first-round RT-PCR of the TCR CDR3. TCRdb re-derived calls from the multiplex PCR reads in MiXCR, one entry per CDR3 protein. The sample consists of roughly 300,000 distinct CDR3 sequences, 20% to 25% of them appearing once. Points from the study as a whole: Most thyroid clonotypes expanded above 0.001 were also detected in blood. Stable hyperthyroidism was told apart from ophthalmopathy by a model built on 13 V-J features.

This clonotype has at least ten counts. Its antigen is currently unknown. The V and J ends lost 7 bases and 4 bases respectively, with 6 bases between them. The CDR3 totals 12 residues. Germline V gene lookup returns CDR1 KGHDR and CDR2 SFDVKD. The receptor was isolated from a man aged 40-49 years with Graves' hyperthyroidism that later progressed to Graves' ophthalmopathy. The chain links TRBV24-1 to TRBJ2-2; no firm D call. Sequencing was done on a sample of blood. The CDR3 loop reads CATSRSTGELFF. Written as DNA, the CDR3 is TGTGCCACCAGCAGATCCACCGGGGAGCTGTTTTTT.